The 4 T cell receptor beta chains below were found in one sample sequenced in a study of T-cell reconstitution after alpha-beta-depleted transplantation in children. The authors prepared the TCRbeta library with unique molecular identifiers. TCRdb called the PCR reads again in MiXCR, with one record for every CDR3 protein. The sample gives some 200,000 distinct CDR3 sequences, approximately 8.4% of which show up once; under 40% is in the top ten. The sequenced sample was PBMCs, mostly from graft donor cells, obtained 360 days after TCRalphabeta/CD19-depleted stem cell transplant. The receptors shown here come from a male patient aged 2 to 9 who had a stem cell transplant for acute myeloid leukemia, so the T cells may come from the graft donor.

This clonotype was counted only a few times. The V call is TRBV12-3 or TRBV12-4, the J call TRBJ1-1, with 7 bases lining up with TRBD1. V was clipped by 6 bases and J by 11 bases; unmatched bases: 12. The CDR3 runs to 13 residues. The CDR3 DNA reads TGTGCCAGCAGCCGAGCCCGACAGGGCGTTGCTTTCTTT. Its translation: CASSRARQGVAFF.

The chain is built from TRBV20-1 and TRBJ2-1, with D perhaps matching TRBD1 or TRBD2 (5 bases each). V lost 1 base to trimming and J lost 1 base, with 17 bases between them. Germline-derived CDR1 and CDR2 are DFQATT and SNEGSKA (reference sequence). This CDR3 has 17 amino acids. This chain's CDR3 is CSARGFEGLRSYNEQFF. In DNA, the CDR3 is TGCAGTGCTAGAGGATTTGAGGGGTTAAGGTCCTACAATGAGCAGTTCTTC.

The table lists this clonotype with a few counts. The gene calls are TRBV7-3 and TRBJ2-3, with TRBD2 matching 10 bases. This CDR3 spans 16 amino acids. In germline, CDR1 is SGHTA, CDR2 FQGTGA. V lost 4 bases to trimming and J lost 4 bases; unmatched junction nucleotides: 8. CDR3 sequence (DNA): TGTGCCAGCAGCTCCCGAGCGGGAGGGCCCTCAGATACGCAGTATTTT. Its protein is CASSSRAGGPSDTQYF.

This clonotype was counted many times. This chain joins TRBV18 and TRBJ2-5; D uncertain. CDR1 KGHSH and CDR2 LQKENI come from the germline V gene. V gave up 2 bases and J gave up 5 bases, with 6 bases separating them. This CDR3 has 12 amino acids. This CDR3 reads CASSPNGETQYF. The DNA for the CDR3 is TGTGCCAGCTCACCAAATGGGGAGACCCAGTACTTC.